Each of the 31 T cell receptor beta chains below was sequenced from the same sample in a study of OX40 agonist ivuxolimab in advanced cancers. The library relied on the immunoSEQ multiplex PCR assay. In TCRdb, the immuneACCESS table is reduced to in-frame sequences with V and J assigned. These tables do not hold every clone; where another copy was compared, an unresolved V gene accounts for under half, and the others remain unexplained. Across this sample there are about 40,000 clones, with roughly 85% seen only once. About 16% of the sample belongs to the ten largest clones. Material: CD4+ or CD8+ T cells sorted from blood, obtained in a trial of the OX40 agonist ivuxolimab. Receptors were obtained from an adult with an advanced solid tumor such as melanoma, head and neck, liver or kidney cancer.

The J gene is TRBJ2-5, the V gene TRBV4-3; 10 nucleotides match TRBD1. The J call may be in error: the DNA end matches TRBJ2-7 better. This CDR3 is 15 amino acids long. CDR1 is LGHNA, CDR2 YSLEER, per germline. CDR3 coding DNA: TGCGCCAGCAGCCAAGATAGGGACAGGGGCGGCGAGCAGTACTTC. Its protein product is CASSQDRDRGGEQYF.

The gene calls are TRBV27 and TRBJ1-4; D is undetermined. V was shortened by 5 bases and J by 7 bases, with 11 bases between the two germline ends. Germline assignment: CDR1 MNHEY and CDR2 SMNVEV (reference sequence). The CDR3 is made up of 13 amino acids. CDR3 loop: CASSPQRLEKLFF. In DNA, the CDR3 is TGTGCCAGCAGTCCCCAGAGACTTGAAAAACTGTTTTTT.

This sequence joins TRBV7-8 and TRBJ1-2; D unresolved. Germline-derived CDR1 and CDR2 are SGHVS and FQNEAQ. The CDR3 totals 14 residues. V was cut by 4 bases and J by 8 bases, with 17 bases left in between. CDR3 protein: CASSSPSFVGGYTF. CDR3 sequence (DNA): TGTGCCAGCAGCTCCCCATCTTTCGTAGGGGGCTACACCTTC.

The genes are TRBV9 and TRBJ2-1; D is undetermined. This CDR3 is 14 amino acids long. The V end was cut by 3 bases, the J end by 8 bases, with 15 bases between. The germline gives CDR1 SGDLS, CDR2 YYNGEE. This CDR3 is CASSAVGSEDEQFF. The CDR3 DNA is TGTGCCAGCAGCGCAGTGGGGTCGGAAGATGAGCAGTTCTTC. Full variable domain (rest looked up from reference TRBV9 and TRBJ2-1): DSGVTQTPKHLITATGQRVTLRCSPRSGDLSVYWYQQSLDQGLQFLIQYYNGEERAKGNILERFSAQQFPDLHSELNLSSLELGDSALYFCASSAVGSEDEQFFGPGTRLTVL.

Turning to this clone: This same CDR3 is encoded by further DNA sequences in the sample. The CDR3 reads CASSQGTFYGYTF. The CDR3 bases are TGTGCCAGCAGCCAGGGGACCTTCTATGGCTACACCTTC. V gene TRBV14 combines with J gene TRBJ1-2, with D tentatively TRBD1 (5 bases). V lost 3 bases and J lost 4, with 9 bases in between. This CDR3 region has 13 residues. Per the germline V gene, CDR1 is SGHDN and CDR2 is FVKESK.

The chain links TRBV19 to TRBJ2-1, with TRBD2 matching 12 bases. CDR3 length: 17 residues. The germline V gene encodes CDR1 LNHDA and CDR2 SQIVND (reference sequence). V gave up 10 bases and J gave up 9 bases; unmatched junction bases: 19. CDR3 bases: TGTGCCACAAATTCCGGGACTAGCGGGTCGACGAGGGGTGAGCAGTTCTTC. Its protein product is CATNSGTSGSTRGEQFF.

The gene calls are TRBV4-2 and TRBJ1-5, with no clear D. This CDR3 contains 14 residues. CDR1 and CDR2 from the germline V gene are LGHNA and YNFKEQ. V lost 3 bases, J lost 1 base, and 7 bases lay in between. The CDR3 DNA sequence: TGTGCCAGCAGCCATACGGGGAGCAATCAGCCCCAGCATTTT. Amino acids: CASSHTGSNQPQHF.

The V and J genes are TRBV14 and TRBJ1-1; D gene ambiguous. The germline V and J ends were trimmed by 11 bases and 4 bases, with 14 bases remaining between them. The CDR3 consists of 12 residues. CDR1 and CDR2 from the germline V gene are SGHDN and FVKESK. As DNA, the CDR3 is TGTGCCCGTTATAGTAGGGCCACTGAAGCTTTCTTT. Amino acid sequence: CARYSRATEAFF.

The genes are TRBV11-3 and TRBJ2-3; a possible D gene is TRBD2 (5 bases). Germline V lookup: CDR1 SGHNT, CDR2 YENEEA. The CDR3 has 16 amino acids. V dropped 1 base and J dropped 2 bases, with 13 bases sitting between them. In DNA form, the CDR3 reads TGTGCCAGCAGCTTAGGGGAGCCAGGACTCACAGATACGCAGTATTTT. Translating gives CASSLGEPGLTDTQYF.

The CDR3: CASSESSPTGFQETQYF. The CDR3 DNA reads TGCGCCAGCAGTGAGTCATCCCCGACAGGCTTCCAAGAGACCCAGTACTTC. The chain combines TRBV10-2 with TRBJ2-5, with D maybe TRBD1 (6 bases). The CDR3 is made up of 17 amino acids. V was shortened by 0 bases and J by 1 base, with 15 bases between the two germline ends. Germline V gene data show CDR1 as WSHSY and CDR2 as SAAADI.

As concerns this clone: In the same sample, other DNA sequences code for this CDR3. This chain connects TRBV6-4 to TRBJ2-3; 14 nucleotides align to TRBD2. The CDR3 extends over 16 amino acids. With 0 bases clipped from V and 4 bases from J, the junction kept 0 bases outside the gene matches. Looked up from germline, CDR1 is MRHNA and CDR2 is SNTAGT. The chain's CDR3 is CASSDSTSGGADTQYF. CDR3 nucleotides: TGTGCCAGCAGTGACTCGACTAGCGGGGGGGCAGATACGCAGTATTTT.

This chain links TRBV4-3 with TRBJ2-5; 9 nucleotides agree with TRBD1. The CDR3 extends over 16 amino acids. CDR1 is LGHNA, CDR2 YSLEER, per germline. The ends lost 3 bases at V and 5 bases at J; junction bases unmatched: 10. The chain's CDR3 is CASSHSRDRAAETQYF. CDR3 DNA sequence: TGCGCCAGCAGCCACTCGCGGGACAGGGCCGCGGAGACCCAGTACTTC.

V usage is TRBV6-1 and J usage is TRBJ2-5, with D possibly being TRBD2 (5 bases). Germline V gene sequence: CDR1 MNHNS, CDR2 SASEGT. With 3 bases removed from V and 0 bases from J, the gap between germline ends came to 11 bases. This CDR3 has 15 amino acids. Written as DNA, the CDR3 is TGTGCCAGCAGTGACGAGTTGGACTACCAAGAGACCCAGTACTTC. Translated, it gives CASSDELDYQETQYF.

The gene calls are TRBV27 and TRBJ2-7; D remains ambiguous. This CDR3 is built from 11 residues. V was pared by 5 bases and J by 7 bases, with 9 bases between. Germline assignment: CDR1 MNHEY and CDR2 SMNVEV (reference sequence). The CDR3 spells CASSLHGEQYF. CDR3 in DNA: TGTGCCAGCAGTCTCCATGGGGAGCAGTACTTC.

V usage is TRBV5-4 and J usage is TRBJ2-5; tentative D call: TRBD2 (5 bases). The V gene lost 4 bases and the J gene lost 4 bases, with 20 bases spanning the gap. The CDR3 has 16 residues. Germline V gives CDR1 SGHNT, CDR2 YYREEE (reference sequence). CDR3 bases: TGTGCCAGCAGCCCCCGGGGAGACGGCGGTGGAGAGACCCAGTACTTC. It codes for CASSPRGDGGGETQYF.

The CDR3 loop is CSAVDTGNQPQHF. The CDR3, as DNA: TGCAGCGCTGTGGACACGGGCAATCAGCCCCAGCATTTT. The V gene is TRBV29-1, the J gene TRBJ1-5; tentatively, D is TRBD1 (5 bases). Germline assignment: CDR1 SQVTM and CDR2 ANQGSEA. This CDR3 is built from 13 residues. V lost 7 bases and J 2 bases, leaving 12 bases between the germline ends.

This clone was seen only once. The gene calls are TRBV18 and TRBJ2-7, with no clear D. The CDR3 loop spans 17 amino acids. V was shortened by 2 bases and J by 3 bases, with 20 bases between the two germline ends. CDR1 KGHSH and CDR2 LQKENI come from the germline V gene. The CDR3 sequence: CASSPKSPNWEYYEQYF. CDR3 in DNA: TGTGCCAGCTCACCAAAAAGCCCGAACTGGGAATACTACGAGCAGTACTTC.

This clone was found many times. The rearrangement links TRBV5-6 to TRBJ1-1; perhaps TRBD1 as D (6 bases). Germline V lookup: CDR1 SGHDT, CDR2 YYEEEE. CDR3 size: 14 residues. The V end lost 0 bases, the J end lost 8 bases, and 14 bases lay between the germline ends. CDR3 region: CASSLARGGQEAFF. CDR3 DNA: TGTGCCAGCAGCTTGGCCAGAGGGGGTCAGGAAGCTTTCTTT.

The rearrangement joins TRBV7-2 to TRBJ1-6; D is unresolved. This CDR3 spans 13 amino acids. Deletions cut 5 bases from V and 9 bases from J, with 11 bases between. Germline CDR1 SGHTA, CDR2 FQGNSA. The DNA for the CDR3 is TGTGCCAGCAGCCCCCCTTGGGTTTCACCCCTCCACTTT. This encodes CASSPPWVSPLHF.

J is TRBJ2-7 and V is TRBV9, with 9 bases identical to TRBD2. V shed 3 bases, J shed 0 bases, and the junction held 13 bases outside the gene matches. Per germline, CDR1 SGDLS and CDR2 YYNGEE. The CDR3 loop spans 18 amino acids. The CDR3 DNA follows: TGTGCCAGCAGCGGAATGACTAGCGGTCCACAGAGCTCCTACGAGCAGTACTTC. Its translation: CASSGMTSGPQSSYEQYF.

The J gene is TRBJ2-1, the V gene TRBV27, with D perhaps matching TRBD2 (6 bases). The V end was cut by 5 bases, the J end by 4 bases, with 12 bases between. The CDR3 is made up of 14 amino acids. The germline CDR1 and CDR2 sequences are MNHEY and SMNVEV (reference sequence). The CDR3 loop is CASSPRGLYNEQFF. The CDR3 nucleotides read TGTGCCAGCAGTCCCCGGGGACTTTACAATGAGCAGTTCTTC.

The V and J genes are TRBV9 and TRBJ2-5; D is unresolved. Germline CDR1 and CDR2: SGDLS and YYNGEE. Trimming stripped 4 bases from V and 5 bases from J, with 15 bases between. CDR3 length equals 14 residues. CDR3 in amino acids: CASSFRLVGETQYF. CDR3 nucleotides: TGTGCCAGCAGCTTCCGTTTGGTGGGGGAGACCCAGTACTTC.

V and J are TRBV5-5 and TRBJ2-3; D unresolved. The CDR3 runs 13 residues. Germline CDR1 SGHKS, CDR2 YYEKEE (reference sequence). Trimming left V 1 base short and J 4 bases short, with 7 bases between. CDR3 in amino acids: CASSLWDSDTQYF. DNA for the CDR3: TGTGCCAGCAGCTTGTGGGATTCAGATACGCAGTATTTT.

The chain uses TRBV6-5 and TRBJ2-5; D is undetermined. Germline V CDR1 and CDR2: MNHEY, SVGAGI. The CDR3 runs 12 residues. Between the trimmed V and J ends, which lost 0 bases and 4 bases, there was a span of 3 bases. The CDR3 is CASSYSPETQYF. In DNA form, the CDR3 reads TGTGCCAGCAGTTACTCCCCAGAGACCCAGTACTTC.

The CDR3 sequence: CASSAPLGGELFF. The CDR3 DNA reads as TGTGCCAGCAGCGCCCCCCTGGGCGGGGAGCTGTTTTTT. The rearrangement links TRBV9 to TRBJ2-2; D gene ambiguous. CDR1 is SGDLS, CDR2 YYNGEE, per germline. This CDR3 comprises 13 residues. V lost 3 bases and J lost 7, with 10 bases in between.

This chain joins TRBV4-3 and TRBJ2-3, with 8 bases aligning to TRBD2. After removal of 0 bases from V and 0 bases from J, the junction contained 8 bases not matched to a gene. This CDR3 contains 18 residues. Germline V gene lookup returns CDR1 LGHNA and CDR2 YSLEER. CDR3 sequence: CASSQDRTSLTSTDTQYF. The CDR3 DNA follows: TGCGCCAGCAGCCAAGACCGGACTAGCCTAACTAGCACAGATACGCAGTATTTT.

The rearrangement joins TRBV5-6 to TRBJ2-7, with D tentatively TRBD2 (6 bases). Trimming removed 0 bases from V and 2 bases from J, with 12 bases in between. Per the germline V gene, CDR1 is SGHDT and CDR2 is YYEEEE. The CDR3 has 15 amino acids. For the CDR3, the DNA is TGTGCCAGCAGCTTGGCCGGGAGCAGGACCTACGAGCAGTACTTC. Its translation is CASSLAGSRTYEQYF.

This clone was observed a single time. The rearrangement links TRBV20-1 to TRBJ2-3; the D is unclear. V dropped 4 bases and J dropped 2 bases, with 4 bases sitting between them. The length of the CDR3 is 11 residues. The V gene's germline CDR1 is DFQATT and CDR2 SNEGSKA (reference sequence). The CDR3 DNA reads as TGCAGTGCTACCTACACAGATACGCAGTATTTT. This encodes CSATYTDTQYF.

The chain carries TRBV7-2 and TRBJ2-2; D is uncertain. V was trimmed by 5 bases and J by 3 bases, leaving 13 bases between them. Germline values: CDR1 SGHTA, CDR2 FQGNSA. The CDR3 covers 15 residues. CDR3 in amino acids: CASSPTGRYTGELFF. The CDR3 DNA reads TGTGCCAGCAGCCCCACCGGACGGTACACCGGGGAGCTGTTTTTT.

CDR3 DNA: TGTGCCAGCAGGGGGACAGCGGACACCCAAGAGCTGTTTTTT. Amino acids: CASRGTADTQELFF. This chain uses TRBV9 with TRBJ2-2, with 7 bases identical to TRBD1. Germline CDR1 is SGDLS and CDR2 is YYNGEE. V trimming: 5 bases; J trimming: 11 bases; junction bases outside the gene matches: 12. The CDR3 length is 14 residues. The entire variable domain, with the rest obtained from reference TRBV9 and TRBJ2-2, is as follows: DSGVTQTPKHLITATGQRVTLRCSPRSGDLSVYWYQQSLDQGLQFLIQYYNGEERAKGNILERFSAQQFPDLHSELNLSSLELGDSALYFCASRGTADTQELFFGEGSRLTVL.

This clone was counted a single time. The chain recombines TRBV7-9 with TRBJ2-2; D is undetermined. Germline assignment: CDR1 SEHNR and CDR2 FQNEAQ (reference sequence). CDR3 size: 16 residues. The ends were cut back, 5 bases at V and 2 bases at J, with 15 bases in the middle. CDR3 DNA: TGTGCCAGCAGCCGCGATAACGTCCCAAACACCGGGGAGCTGTTTTTT. Translated: CASSRDNVPNTGELFF.